These 30 T cell receptor beta chains were sequenced from one sample in a study of blood T cell repertoires in COVID-19. TCRdb's table, derived via immunoSEQ multiplex PCR, lists solely in-frame clones and lacks some. Of roughly 110,000 clones in the sample, around 92% are singletons; the top ten hold 4.9%. The sequencing input was peripheral blood. These receptors all stem from a man aged 35-49 years with active or convalescent COVID-19.

The chain has TRBV11-2 and TRBJ2-7; D call uncertain. This CDR3 region has 11 residues. Per germline, CDR1 SGHAT and CDR2 FQNNGV. Trimming stripped 5 bases from V and 4 bases from J, with 6 bases between. The CDR3 bases are TGTGCCAGCAGCCTTTTATACGAGCAGTACTTC. Translating it yields CASSLLYEQYF.

V and J are TRBV10-3 and TRBJ2-7, with 11 bases aligning to TRBD2. CDR3 length: 15 amino acids. V was pared by 2 bases and J by 5 bases, with 5 bases of the junction left unmatched. Germline lookup yields CDR1 ENHRY and CDR2 SYGVKD. The chain's CDR3 is CAISEVTSGRHEQYF. The CDR3 DNA reads as TGTGCCATCAGTGAGGTAACTAGCGGGAGACACGAGCAGTACTTC.

The chain has TRBV5-6 and TRBJ2-5; perhaps TRBD1 as D (6 bases). V gave up 6 bases and J gave up 3 bases, with 9 bases separating them. The CDR3 covers 12 residues. The germline CDR1 and CDR2 sequences are SGHDT and YYEEEE. CDR3 nucleotides: TGTGCCAGCACCGGACAGAAAGAGACCCAGTACTTC. It is translated as CASTGQKETQYF.

The sample holds a few counts of this clone. The V gene is TRBV28, the J gene TRBJ1-5; D call uncertain. The V gene lost 2 bases and the J gene lost 6 bases, with 5 bases spanning the gap. This CDR3 is built from 12 residues. The germline CDR1 and CDR2 sequences are MDHEN and SYDVKM. The CDR3 DNA sequence: TGTGCCAGCAGTTTAATTCTTCAGCCCCAGCATTTT. This translates into CASSLILQPQHF.

The chain is built from TRBV5-5 and TRBJ1-1; D gene ambiguous. The V end was cut by 1 base, the J end by 2 bases, with 6 bases between. Per germline, CDR1 SGHKS and CDR2 YYEKEE (reference sequence). The CDR3 contains 13 residues. CDR3 sequence (DNA): TGTGCCAGCAGCTTGTGGGCCAACACTGAAGCTTTCTTT. This encodes CASSLWANTEAFF. Supplemented by reference TRBV5-5 and TRBJ1-1, the full variable domain reads DAGVTQSPTHLIKTRGQQVTLRCSPISGHKSVSWYQQVLGQGPQFIFQYYEKEERGRGNFPDRFSARQFPNYSSELNVNALLLGDSALYLCASSLWANTEAFFGQGTRLTVV.

The chain links TRBV27 to TRBJ2-3, with a tentative D call TRBD2 (6 bases). The V and J ends lost 6 bases and 4 bases respectively, with 17 bases between them. Per the germline V gene, CDR1 is MNHEY and CDR2 is SMNVEV (reference sequence). The CDR3 length is 15 residues. The CDR3 sequence: CASSVGGAGADTQYF. The DNA of the CDR3 is TGTGCCAGCAGCGTGGGCGGGGCAGGCGCAGATACGCAGTATTTT.

The gene calls are TRBV30 and TRBJ1-4, with 9 bases matching TRBD1. Germline-derived CDR1 and CDR2 are GTSNPN and SVGIG (reference sequence). The CDR3 covers 14 residues. The CDR3 DNA sequence: TGTGCTTACTCCCCAACAGGGGGCTATGAAAAACTGTTTTTT. Translated, it gives CAYSPTGGYEKLFF.

With regard to this clone: The same CDR3 also results from other DNA sequences found in this sample. J is TRBJ1-1 and V is TRBV18; no reliable D call. The CDR3 covers 14 residues. Germline V gene data show CDR1 as KGHSH and CDR2 as LQKENI. V was shortened by 0 bases and J by 0 bases, with 5 bases between the two germline ends. The CDR3 DNA sequence: TGTGCCAGCTCACCACCTTCGGTGAACACTGAAGCTTTCTTT. Translating gives CASSPPSVNTEAFF.

V usage is TRBV5-4 and J usage is TRBJ2-7, with 10 positions matching TRBD1. The CDR3 is 15 amino acids. V gave up 4 bases and J gave up 4 bases; unmatched junction bases: 8. In germline, CDR1 is SGHNT, CDR2 YYREEE (reference sequence). The CDR3 DNA reads TGTGCCAGCAGCGCGAACCGGGACAGGGGATACGAGCAGTACTTC. Protein product: CASSANRDRGYEQYF.

This clone was seen a single time. The chain combines TRBV4-3 with TRBJ2-1; 12 bases line up with TRBD2. This CDR3 is built from 16 residues. Germline CDR1 LGHNA, CDR2 YSLEER. The junction had 7 bases not matched to a gene; V was cut back by 2 bases and J by 8 bases. The CDR3 DNA is TGCGCCAGCAGCCAATCTCTAGCGGGAGGGCCCTATGAGCAGTTCTTC. It translates to CASSQSLAGGPYEQFF.

This chain connects TRBV2 to TRBJ2-1; unclear D gene. CDR1 SNHLY and CDR2 FYNNEI come from the germline V gene. This CDR3 has 13 residues. V was shortened by 8 bases and J by 8 bases, with 16 bases between the two germline ends. CDR3 loop: CASARTNIYEQFF. The CDR3, as DNA: TGTGCCAGCGCGAGAACCAATATCTATGAGCAGTTCTTC.

V is TRBV19 and J is TRBJ2-2; TRBD2 aligns across 9 bases. J gave up 4 bases and V 5 bases, and 2 bases lay outside the gene matches. The CDR3 runs to 14 residues. Germline V lookup: CDR1 LNHDA, CDR2 SQIVND (reference sequence). CDR3 nucleotides: TGTGCCAGTAGTGGCGGGAGGGCCACCGGGGAGCTGTTTTTT. Translating it yields CASSGGRATGELFF.

This chain connects TRBV28 to TRBJ1-2; a possible D gene is TRBD1 (6 bases). The CDR3 spans 16 residues. CDR1 is MDHEN and CDR2 is SYDVKM in the germline V gene. V was trimmed by 2 bases and J by 6 bases, leaving 19 bases between them. The CDR3 sequence: CASSLNYRVDSDGYTF. DNA of the CDR3: TGTGCCAGCAGTTTAAACTACAGGGTGGATTCTGATGGCTACACCTTC.

The V and J genes are TRBV7-6 and TRBJ1-4; D might be TRBD1 (6 bases). Trimming removed 1 base from V and 5 bases from J, with 11 bases in between. The germline CDR1 and CDR2 sequences are SGHVS and FNYEAQ. The CDR3 totals 15 residues. As DNA, the CDR3 is TGTGCCAGCAGCTTAGGTTCAGGGGTGAATGAAAAACTGTTTTTT. This encodes CASSLGSGVNEKLFF.

The chain joins TRBV27 to TRBJ2-1, with 8 positions matching TRBD2. V dropped 7 bases and J dropped 7; count of bases not matched to a gene: 21. The germline V gene has CDR1 MNHEY and CDR2 SMNVEV (reference sequence). The CDR3 has 18 residues. The CDR3 bases are TGTGCCAGCAACCAACTAGTGCCGGGAGGGCCTAAGTCGAATGAGCAGTTCTTC. It is translated as CASNQLVPGGPKSNEQFF.

This chain connects TRBV11-2 to TRBJ1-1; D is undetermined. This CDR3 is 14 amino acids long. V was pared by 6 bases and J by 3 bases, with 14 bases between. Germline lookup yields CDR1 SGHAT and CDR2 FQNNGV. The CDR3 region has the DNA TGTGCCAGCAGTTTCCACGGGGTAGACACTGAAGCTTTCTTT. This sequence encodes CASSFHGVDTEAFF.

The chain recombines TRBV19 with TRBJ2-1, with no clear D. The CDR3 extends over 13 amino acids. Germline CDR1 reads LNHDA; CDR2 reads SQIVND (reference sequence). V lost 2 bases and J 5 bases, leaving 7 bases between the germline ends. CDR3 sequence (DNA): TGTGCCAGTAGTATAATGGGCCACAATGAGCAGTTCTTC. Its protein is CASSIMGHNEQFF.

This clone came up many times. The chain carries TRBV6-2 or TRBV6-3 and TRBJ2-7; 11 nucleotides align to TRBD2. V shed 2 bases, J shed 12 bases, and the junction held 9 bases outside the gene matches. The CDR3 has 14 residues. Germline V gene sequence: CDR1 MNHEY, CDR2 SVGEGT. DNA for the CDR3: TGTGCCAGCAGTTACGGCACTAGCGGGAGTATTACGTACTTC. This encodes CASSYGTSGSITYF.

The gene calls are TRBV7-3 and TRBJ2-6; 7 nucleotides agree with TRBD1. CDR3 length: 17 amino acids. The V and J ends lost 5 bases and 2 bases, in that order; junction bases with no gene match: 9. The germline V gene has CDR1 SGHTA and CDR2 FQGTGA. The CDR3 loop is CASSEQGPGTGANVLTF. As DNA, the CDR3 is TGTGCCAGCAGCGAACAGGGGCCGGGGACTGGGGCCAACGTCCTGACTTTC. Together with reference TRBV7-3 and TRBJ2-6, the CDR3 gives the full variable domain: GAGVSQTPSNKVTEKGKYVELRCDPISGHTALYWYRQSLGQGPEFLIYFQGTGAADDSGLPNDRFFAVRPEGSVSTLKIQRTERGDSAVYLCASSEQGPGTGANVLTFGAGSRLTVL.

J is TRBJ2-3 and V is TRBV5-1; 7 bases fit TRBD1. J gave up 4 bases and V 3 bases, and 2 bases lay outside the gene matches. Germline V gene sequence: CDR1 SGHRS, CDR2 YFSETQ. CDR3 length equals 13 residues. CDR3 sequence reads: CASSSGQADTQYF. In DNA, the CDR3 is TGCGCCAGCAGCTCCGGACAGGCAGATACGCAGTATTTT.

The chain joins TRBV19 to TRBJ1-5, with 12 bases matching TRBD1. The germline V gene has CDR1 LNHDA and CDR2 SQIVND (reference sequence). The CDR3 extends over 14 amino acids. J was trimmed by 5 bases and V by 8 bases; bases with no gene match: 4. CDR3 loop: CASGGTGGHQPQHF. The DNA for the CDR3 is TGTGCCAGTGGCGGGACAGGGGGCCATCAGCCCCAGCATTTT.

V is TRBV7-2 and J is TRBJ2-5; 9 nucleotides match TRBD2. The germline CDR1 and CDR2 sequences are SGHTA and FQGNSA. CDR3 length: 17 residues. With V trimmed by 5 bases and J by 9 bases, 19 bases remained unmatched. CDR3 sequence reads: CASSARRAGGPPPPQYF. The CDR3 DNA sequence: TGTGCCAGCAGCGCCCGGCGAGCGGGAGGCCCACCCCCGCCCCAGTACTTC.

This chain links TRBV3-1 (or the pseudogene TRBV3-2) with TRBJ2-2; D ambiguous. The CDR3 is made up of 14 amino acids. Trimming removed 0 bases from V and 7 bases from J, with 9 bases in between. CDR1 LGHDT and CDR2 YNNKEL come from the germline V gene (reference sequence). The CDR3 DNA reads TGTGCCAGCAGCCAAGACACAGCAAACGGGGAGCTGTTTTTT. It specifies CASSQDTANGELFF.

This rearrangement joins TRBV5-8 to TRBJ2-3; 11 bases match TRBD2. CDR3 length: 15 amino acids. Per the germline V gene, CDR1 is SGHTS and CDR2 is YDEGEE. J was trimmed by 6 bases and V by 1 base; bases with no gene match: 4. CDR3 sequence: CASSLKLAGVDTQYF. CDR3 bases: TGTGCCAGCAGCTTGAAACTAGCGGGAGTTGATACGCAGTATTTT.

The chain carries TRBV7-3 and TRBJ2-3; D remains ambiguous. Trimming left V 5 bases short and J 5 bases short, with 11 bases between. Germline V gives CDR1 SGHTA, CDR2 FQGTGA. This CDR3 spans 13 amino acids. Written as DNA, the CDR3 is TGTGCCAGCAGCCCCACGGGTAAAGATACGCAGTATTTT. This encodes CASSPTGKDTQYF.

V and J are TRBV4-1 and TRBJ2-1; 9 positions agree with TRBD2. The CDR3 consists of 16 residues. Trimming removed 3 bases from V and 7 bases from J; junction bases left unmatched: 10. Germline CDR1 is MGHRA and CDR2 is YSYEKL. The CDR3 region is CASSQNPGGRGNEQFF. The DNA of the CDR3 is TGCGCCAGCAGCCAGAATCCTGGCGGGAGGGGGAATGAGCAGTTCTTC.

There are a few counts of this clone. V usage is TRBV7-2 and J usage is TRBJ2-2; the D is unclear. Trimming removed 1 base at V and 6 bases at J, with 9 bases between. Germline V gene data show CDR1 as SGHTA and CDR2 as FQGNSA. This CDR3 is built from 14 residues. This CDR3 is CASSLVNSPGELFF. The CDR3, as DNA: TGTGCCAGCAGCTTAGTGAACAGCCCCGGGGAGCTGTTTTTT.

The genes are TRBV10-3 and TRBJ1-1; 7 nucleotides line up with TRBD1. The CDR3 spans 14 residues. The germline V gene encodes CDR1 ENHRY and CDR2 SYGVKD. V lost 2 bases and J lost 3; bases outside the gene matches: 3. The CDR3 region is CAISERGRYTEAFF. The CDR3 DNA reads TGTGCCATCAGTGAGAGGGGGCGATACACTGAAGCTTTCTTT.

The CDR3 reads CAWSVRTSRHNEQFF. CDR3 bases: TGTGCCTGGAGTGTAAGGACTAGCAGACACAATGAGCAGTTCTTC. The V gene is TRBV30, the J gene TRBJ2-1; 8 bases are shared with TRBD2. V shed 0 bases and J 5 bases; nucleotides not matched to a gene: 6. In germline, CDR1 is GTSNPN, CDR2 SVGIG (reference sequence). This CDR3 has 15 residues.

The CDR3 sequence is CASSLMWGYTF. Here the CDR3 DNA reads TGTGCCAGCAGCCTAATGTGGGGCTACACCTTC. The V call is TRBV25-1, the J call TRBJ1-2, with D hard to call. The CDR3 is 11 residues long. V lost 6 bases to trimming and J lost 8 bases, with 10 bases between them. CDR1 is MGHDK, CDR2 SYGVNS, per germline.